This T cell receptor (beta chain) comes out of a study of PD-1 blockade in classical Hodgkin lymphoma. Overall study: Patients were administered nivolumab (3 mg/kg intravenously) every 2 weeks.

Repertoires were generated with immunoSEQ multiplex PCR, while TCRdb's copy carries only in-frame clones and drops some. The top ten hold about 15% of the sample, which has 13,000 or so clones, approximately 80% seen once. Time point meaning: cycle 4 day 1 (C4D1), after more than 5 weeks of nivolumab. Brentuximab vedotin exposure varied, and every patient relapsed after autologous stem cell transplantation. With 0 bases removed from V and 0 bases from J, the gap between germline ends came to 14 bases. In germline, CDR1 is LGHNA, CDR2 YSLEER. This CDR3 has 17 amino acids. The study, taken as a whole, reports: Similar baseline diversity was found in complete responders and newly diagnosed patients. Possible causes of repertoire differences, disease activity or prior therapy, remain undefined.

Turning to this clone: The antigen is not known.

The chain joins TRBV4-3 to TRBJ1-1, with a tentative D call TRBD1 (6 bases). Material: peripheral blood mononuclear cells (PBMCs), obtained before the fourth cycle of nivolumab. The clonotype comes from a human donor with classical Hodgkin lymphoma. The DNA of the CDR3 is TGCGCCAGCAGCCAAGATCGAGGAGGGGGATTGAACACTGAAGCTTTCTTT. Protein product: CASSQDRGGGLNTEAFF.